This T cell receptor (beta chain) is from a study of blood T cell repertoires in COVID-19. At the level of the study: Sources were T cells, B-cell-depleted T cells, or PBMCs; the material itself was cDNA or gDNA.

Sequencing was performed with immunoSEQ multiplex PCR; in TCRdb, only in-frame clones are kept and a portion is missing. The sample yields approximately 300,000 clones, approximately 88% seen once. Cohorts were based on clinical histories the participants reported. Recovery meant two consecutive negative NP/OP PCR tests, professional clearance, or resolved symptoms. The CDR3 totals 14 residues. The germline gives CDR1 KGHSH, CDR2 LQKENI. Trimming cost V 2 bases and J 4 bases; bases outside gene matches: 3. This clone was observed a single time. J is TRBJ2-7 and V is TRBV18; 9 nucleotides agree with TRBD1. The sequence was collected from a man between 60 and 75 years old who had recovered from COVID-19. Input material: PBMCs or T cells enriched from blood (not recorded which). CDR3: CASSPTDRGYEQYF. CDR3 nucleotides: TGTGCCAGCTCACCAACGGACAGGGGTTACGAGCAGTACTTC.